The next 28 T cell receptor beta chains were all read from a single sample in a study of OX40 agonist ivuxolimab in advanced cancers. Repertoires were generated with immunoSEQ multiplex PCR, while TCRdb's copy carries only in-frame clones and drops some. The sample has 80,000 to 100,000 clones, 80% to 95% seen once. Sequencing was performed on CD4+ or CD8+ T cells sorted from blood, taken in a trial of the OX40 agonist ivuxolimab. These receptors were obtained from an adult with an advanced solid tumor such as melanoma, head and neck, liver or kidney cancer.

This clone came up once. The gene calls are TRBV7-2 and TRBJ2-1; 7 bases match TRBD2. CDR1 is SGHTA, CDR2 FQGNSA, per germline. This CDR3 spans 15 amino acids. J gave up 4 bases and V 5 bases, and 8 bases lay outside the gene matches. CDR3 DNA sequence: TGTGCCAGCAGCACGCCGGGACTACCTTACAATGAGCAGTTCTTC. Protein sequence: CASSTPGLPYNEQFF.

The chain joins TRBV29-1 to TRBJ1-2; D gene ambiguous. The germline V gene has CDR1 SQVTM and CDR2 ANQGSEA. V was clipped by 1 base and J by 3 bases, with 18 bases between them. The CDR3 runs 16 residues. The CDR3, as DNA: TGCAGCGTTGAAGGGGTTTCAGAGACCCACCACTATGGCTACACCTTC. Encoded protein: CSVEGVSETHHYGYTF.

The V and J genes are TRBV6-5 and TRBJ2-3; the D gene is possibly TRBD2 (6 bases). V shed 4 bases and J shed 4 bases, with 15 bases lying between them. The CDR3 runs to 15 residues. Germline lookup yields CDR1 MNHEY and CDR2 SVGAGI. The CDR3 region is CASSSDLWRADTQYF. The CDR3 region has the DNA TGTGCCAGCAGTTCAGACCTCTGGAGGGCAGATACGCAGTATTTT.

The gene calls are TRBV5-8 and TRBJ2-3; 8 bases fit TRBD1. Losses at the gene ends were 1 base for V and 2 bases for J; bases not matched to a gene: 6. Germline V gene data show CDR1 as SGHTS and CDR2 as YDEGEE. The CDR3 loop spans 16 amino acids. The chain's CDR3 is CASSLLGQGLTDTQYF. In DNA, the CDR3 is TGTGCCAGCAGCTTGCTAGGACAGGGCCTCACAGATACGCAGTATTTT.

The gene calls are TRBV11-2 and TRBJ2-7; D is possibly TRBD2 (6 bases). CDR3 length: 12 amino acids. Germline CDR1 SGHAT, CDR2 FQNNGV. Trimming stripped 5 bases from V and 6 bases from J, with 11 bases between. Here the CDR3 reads CASSRGFLEQYF. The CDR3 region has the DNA TGTGCCAGCAGCCGGGGGTTTCTCGAGCAGTACTTC.

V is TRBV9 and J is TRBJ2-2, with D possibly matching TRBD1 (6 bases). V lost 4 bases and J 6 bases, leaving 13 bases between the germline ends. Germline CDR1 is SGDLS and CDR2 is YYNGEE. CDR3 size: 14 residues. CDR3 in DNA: TGTGCCAGCAGCATATATAGGGGGTCCGGGGAGCTGTTTTTT. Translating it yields CASSIYRGSGELFF. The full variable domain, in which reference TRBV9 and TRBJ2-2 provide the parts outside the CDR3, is DSGVTQTPKHLITATGQRVTLRCSPRSGDLSVYWYQQSLDQGLQFLIQYYNGEERAKGNILERFSAQQFPDLHSELNLSSLELGDSALYFCASSIYRGSGELFFGEGSRLTVL.

The CDR3 region is CASSRVGQETQYF. The CDR3 DNA follows: TGTGCCAGCAGCCGGGTCGGACAAGAGACCCAGTACTTC. V and J are TRBV5-6 and TRBJ2-5; D is unclear. The CDR3 is 13 residues long. CDR1 SGHDT and CDR2 YYEEEE come from the germline V gene. V lost 4 bases and J 2 bases, leaving 9 bases between the germline ends.

The CDR3 reads CASSQESGAPGGANVLTF. The DNA of the CDR3 is TGTGCCAGCAGCCAAGAATCAGGGGCGCCTGGTGGGGCCAACGTCCTGACTTTC. The chain employs TRBV4-2 and TRBJ2-6; D may be TRBD1 (6 bases). Germline V gives CDR1 LGHNA, CDR2 YNFKEQ. This CDR3 has 18 amino acids. The V end was cut by 0 bases, the J end by 3 bases, with 15 bases between.

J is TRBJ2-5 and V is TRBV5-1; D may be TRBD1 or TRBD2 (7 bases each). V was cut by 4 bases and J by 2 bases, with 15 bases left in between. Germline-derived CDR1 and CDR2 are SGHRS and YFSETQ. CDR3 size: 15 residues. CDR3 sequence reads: CASSVRGGKQETQYF. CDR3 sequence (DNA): TGCGCCAGCAGCGTCAGGGGGGGTAAGCAAGAGACCCAGTACTTC.

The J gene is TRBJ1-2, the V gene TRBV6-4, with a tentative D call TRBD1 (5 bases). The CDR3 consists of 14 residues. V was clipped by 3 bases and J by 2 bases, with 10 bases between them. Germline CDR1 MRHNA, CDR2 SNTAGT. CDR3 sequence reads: CASSDGGMNYGYTF. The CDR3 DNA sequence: TGTGCCAGCAGTGATGGGGGAATGAACTATGGCTACACCTTC.

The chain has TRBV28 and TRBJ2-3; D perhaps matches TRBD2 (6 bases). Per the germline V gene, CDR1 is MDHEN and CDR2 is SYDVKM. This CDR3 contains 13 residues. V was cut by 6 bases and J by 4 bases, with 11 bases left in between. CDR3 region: CASRPTSSDTQYF. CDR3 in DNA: TGTGCCAGCAGGCCGACTAGTTCAGATACGCAGTATTTT.

The CDR3 loop is CASSGRQGLNTEAFF. The CDR3, as DNA: TGTGCCAGCAGCGGGCGACAGGGATTGAACACTGAAGCTTTCTTT. The chain couples TRBV11-3 to TRBJ1-1; 7 positions match TRBD1. Trimming cost V 5 bases and J 0 bases; bases outside gene matches: 6. Germline V gives CDR1 SGHNT, CDR2 YENEEA. The CDR3 is made up of 15 amino acids.

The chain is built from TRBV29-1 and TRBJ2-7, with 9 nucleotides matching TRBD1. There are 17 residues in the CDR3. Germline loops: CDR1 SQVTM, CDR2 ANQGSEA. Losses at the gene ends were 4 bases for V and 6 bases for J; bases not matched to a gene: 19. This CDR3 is CSVVYSQKGQGRGEQYF. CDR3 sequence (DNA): TGCAGCGTTGTGTACTCACAAAAGGGACAGGGAAGGGGCGAGCAGTACTTC.

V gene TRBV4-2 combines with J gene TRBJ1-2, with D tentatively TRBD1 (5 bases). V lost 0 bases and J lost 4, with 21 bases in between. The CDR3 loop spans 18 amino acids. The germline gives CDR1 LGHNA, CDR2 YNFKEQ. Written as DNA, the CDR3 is TGTGCCAGCAGCCAAGAGAACCAAGGGCTCATGGGACTCTATGGCTACACCTTC. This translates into CASSQENQGLMGLYGYTF.

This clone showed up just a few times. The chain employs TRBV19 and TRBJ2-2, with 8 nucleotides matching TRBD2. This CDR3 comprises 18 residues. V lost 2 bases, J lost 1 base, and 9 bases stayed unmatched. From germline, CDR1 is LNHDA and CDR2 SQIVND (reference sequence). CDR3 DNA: TGTGCCAGTAGTATAAGCCCCGGACTAGCTCTGAACACCGGGGAGCTGTTTTTT. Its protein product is CASSISPGLALNTGELFF.

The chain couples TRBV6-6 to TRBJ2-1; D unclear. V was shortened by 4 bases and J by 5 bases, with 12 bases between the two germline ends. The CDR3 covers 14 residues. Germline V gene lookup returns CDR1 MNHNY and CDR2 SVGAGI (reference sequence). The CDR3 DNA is TGTGCCAGCAGTTTATTGAGCGCGGACAATGAGCAGTTCTTC. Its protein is CASSLLSADNEQFF.

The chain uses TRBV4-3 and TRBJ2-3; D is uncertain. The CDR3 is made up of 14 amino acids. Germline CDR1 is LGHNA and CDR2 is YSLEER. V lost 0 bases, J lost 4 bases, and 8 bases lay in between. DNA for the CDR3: TGCGCCAGCAGCCAAGATGACGAGGCAGATACGCAGTATTTT. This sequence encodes CASSQDDEADTQYF.

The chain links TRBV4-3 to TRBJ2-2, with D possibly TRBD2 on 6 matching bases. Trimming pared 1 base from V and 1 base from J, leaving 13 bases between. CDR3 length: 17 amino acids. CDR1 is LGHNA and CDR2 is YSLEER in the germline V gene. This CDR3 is CASSQGAGNRNTGELFF. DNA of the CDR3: TGCGCCAGCAGCCAAGGGGCGGGGAACAGGAACACCGGGGAGCTGTTTTTT.

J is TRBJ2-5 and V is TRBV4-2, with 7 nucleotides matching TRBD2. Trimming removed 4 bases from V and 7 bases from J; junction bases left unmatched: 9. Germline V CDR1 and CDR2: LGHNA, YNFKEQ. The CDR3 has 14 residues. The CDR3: CASSLRTREGTQYF. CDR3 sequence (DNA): TGTGCCAGCAGCCTCCGGACTAGGGAGGGGACCCAGTACTTC.

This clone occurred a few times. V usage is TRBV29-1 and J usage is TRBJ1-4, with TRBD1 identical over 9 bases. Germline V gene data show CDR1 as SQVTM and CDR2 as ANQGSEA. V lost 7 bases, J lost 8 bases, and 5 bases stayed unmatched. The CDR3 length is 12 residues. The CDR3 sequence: CSGGTGNEKLFF. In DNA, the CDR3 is TGCAGCGGGGGGACAGGGAACGAAAAACTGTTTTTT.

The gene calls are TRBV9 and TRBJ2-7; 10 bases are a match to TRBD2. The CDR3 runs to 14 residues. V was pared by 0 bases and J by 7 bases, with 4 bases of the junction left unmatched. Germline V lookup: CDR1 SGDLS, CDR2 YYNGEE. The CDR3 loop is CASSVGLAGVEQYF. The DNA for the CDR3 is TGTGCCAGCAGCGTAGGGCTAGCGGGAGTAGAGCAGTACTTC.

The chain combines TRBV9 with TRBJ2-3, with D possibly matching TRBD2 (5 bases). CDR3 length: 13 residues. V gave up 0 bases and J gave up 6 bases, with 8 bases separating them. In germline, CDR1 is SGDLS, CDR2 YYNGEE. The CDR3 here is CASSVAGSDTQYF. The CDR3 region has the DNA TGTGCCAGCAGCGTAGCGGGATCCGATACGCAGTATTTT.

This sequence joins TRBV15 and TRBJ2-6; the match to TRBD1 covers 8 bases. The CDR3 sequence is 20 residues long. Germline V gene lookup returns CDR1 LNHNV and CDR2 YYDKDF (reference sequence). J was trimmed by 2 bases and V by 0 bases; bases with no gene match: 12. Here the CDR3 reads CATSRDSGRAGGAGANVLTF. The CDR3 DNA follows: TGTGCCACCAGCAGAGATTCCGGGCGGGCAGGGGGCGCTGGGGCCAACGTCCTGACTTTC.

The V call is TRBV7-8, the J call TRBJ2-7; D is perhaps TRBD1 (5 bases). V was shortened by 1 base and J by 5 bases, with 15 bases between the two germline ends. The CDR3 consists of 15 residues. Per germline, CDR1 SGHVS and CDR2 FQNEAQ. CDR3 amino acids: CASSLDGPGFHEQYF. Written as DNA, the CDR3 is TGTGCCAGCAGCTTAGACGGTCCAGGGTTCCACGAGCAGTACTTC. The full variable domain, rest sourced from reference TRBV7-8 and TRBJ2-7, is GAGVSQSPRYKVAKRGQDVALRCDPISGHVSLFWYQQALGQGPEFLTYFQNEAQLDKSGLPSDRFFAERPEGSVSTLKIQRTQQEDSAVYLCASSLDGPGFHEQYFGPGTRLTVT.

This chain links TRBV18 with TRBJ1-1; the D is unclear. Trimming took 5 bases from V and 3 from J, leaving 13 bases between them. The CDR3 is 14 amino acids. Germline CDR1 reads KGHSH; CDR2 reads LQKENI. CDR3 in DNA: TGTGCCAGCTCAGTGAGTGGCAGTTACACTGAAGCTTTCTTT. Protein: CASSVSGSYTEAFF.

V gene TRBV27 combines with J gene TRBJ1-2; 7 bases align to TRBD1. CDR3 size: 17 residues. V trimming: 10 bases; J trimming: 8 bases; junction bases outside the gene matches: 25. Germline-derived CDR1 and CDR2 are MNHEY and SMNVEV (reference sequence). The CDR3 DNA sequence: TGTGCCATCAACTCAATTTCCGGGACAGCCAAGAGCAGGGGCTACACCTTC. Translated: CAINSISGTAKSRGYTF.

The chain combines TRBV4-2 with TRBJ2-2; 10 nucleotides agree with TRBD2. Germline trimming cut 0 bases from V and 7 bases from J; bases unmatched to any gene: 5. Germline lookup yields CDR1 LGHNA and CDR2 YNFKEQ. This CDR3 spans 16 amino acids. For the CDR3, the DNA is TGTGCCAGCAGCCAAGACCTAGCGGGAGCGGTCGGGGAGCTGTTTTTT. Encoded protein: CASSQDLAGAVGELFF.

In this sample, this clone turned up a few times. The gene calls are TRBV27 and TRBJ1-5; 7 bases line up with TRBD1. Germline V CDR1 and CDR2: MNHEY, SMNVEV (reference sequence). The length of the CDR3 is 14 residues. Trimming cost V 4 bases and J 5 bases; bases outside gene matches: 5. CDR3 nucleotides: TGTGCCAGCAGTTACAGGGGCGAAGATCAGCCCCAGCATTTT. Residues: CASSYRGEDQPQHF.